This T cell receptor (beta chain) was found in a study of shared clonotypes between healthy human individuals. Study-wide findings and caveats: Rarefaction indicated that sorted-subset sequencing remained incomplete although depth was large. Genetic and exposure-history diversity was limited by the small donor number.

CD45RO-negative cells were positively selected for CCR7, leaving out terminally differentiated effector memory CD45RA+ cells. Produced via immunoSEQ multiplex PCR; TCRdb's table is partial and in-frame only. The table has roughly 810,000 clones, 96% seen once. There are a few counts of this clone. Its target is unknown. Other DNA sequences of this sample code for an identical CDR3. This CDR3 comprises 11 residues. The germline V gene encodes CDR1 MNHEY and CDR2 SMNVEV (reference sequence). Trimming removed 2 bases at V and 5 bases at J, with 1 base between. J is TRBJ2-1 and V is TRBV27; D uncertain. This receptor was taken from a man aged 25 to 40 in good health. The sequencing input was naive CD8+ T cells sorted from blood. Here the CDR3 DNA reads TGTGCCAGCAGTTTAAACAATGAGCAGTTCTTC. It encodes CASSLNNEQFF.